This record covers a single TCR beta chain. What antigen it recognizes has not been identified. One junction end does not reproduce the germline sequence, and a read error may be involved. This sample is part of a study of cytomegalovirus exposure and HLA in healthy donors (dated by TCRdb to 2016 to 2017). Notes on the research overall: An earlier analysis of approximately 640 of the donors reported roughly 300 Gb of sequence data and 120 million or so unique TCR beta sequences from around 200 million T cells. An early release that covered 500 to 800 HLA-typed donors contained around 330 gigabases of sequencing data and tens of millions of unique TCR sequences. Of the roughly 410 genotyped donors, 70% to 90% were placed in the genetic ancestry cluster associated with self-reported Caucasian donors. The aim of the study was to test whether cataloging public T cell receptors could identify signatures of past pathogen exposure. The study profiled the T cell repertoires of about 720 subjects by immunosequencing and related them to cytomegalovirus serostatus. Along with the roughly 670-subject first cohort, a separate validation cohort of roughly 110 different subjects was used. To predict cytomegalovirus infection status, the study brought together high-throughput TCR immunosequencing, statistical association of individual TCRs with disease status, and machine learning. In a later analysis, previously published TCR beta repertoires from fewer than 750 donors were re-analyzed and high-resolution HLA genotyping was added so that TCR occurrence patterns could be studied. Rather than using new phenotypic data, the later analysis identified candidate immune exposures from TCR beta sequences and from how often those sequences occurred across donors. In an earlier analysis of several hundred of the donors, high-throughput TCR beta sequencing was used to judge whether each TCR beta V gene segment behaved as functional or pseudogenic. Alongside the repertoire data, information on donor age, sex, ethnicity and CMV serostatus was compiled. A later genetic analysis took genome-wide SNP genotypes for about three fifths of the roughly 700 donors and used that subset as a discovery cohort. Every repertoire in the discovery cohort had been generated on one and the same sequencing platform. Class I and class II HLA loci were covered by the typing at four-digit resolution. Typing coverage differed by locus: A, B, C, DRB1 and DQB1 were typed in about 620-630 donors, DQA1 in 522, DPA1 in approximately 600, and DPB1 in about 450. Four or five DR-DQ haplotypes were handled as single units for association and clustering because linkage in the cohort was strong. On average, around 240,000 unique TCR beta nucleotide sequences were sequenced per donor among about 400 genotyped donors of the cohort, with roughly 18% of those sequences being non-productive. The full study reports these points: The classifier was reported to diagnose cytomegalovirus status with high specificity and sensitivity in both the original cohort and the validation cohort. The study gave a list of roughly 150 TCR beta chains associated with cytomegalovirus. According to the authors, the approach could potentially be generalized to other disease states and immunological phenotypes. The earlier analysis of 587 of the donors excluded fewer than 20 rarely observed V segments, including chromosome 9 orphons, because counts were too low. According to a later genetic analysis, donors in an Asian-associated ancestry cluster had fewer N-insertions in productive TCRs than the approximately 670-donor mean. According to a later analysis, parvovirus B19, influenza, CMV and Epstein-Barr virus appeared linked to several top co-occurrence clusters. In an earlier analysis of approximately 590 of the donors, most TCR beta V segments appeared in productive rearrangements about 87% or about 30% of the time, broadly matching IMGT annotations. V-gene and J-gene trimming of TCR beta chains was associated with a missense DCLRE1C variant in a later genetic analysis, and the association was replicated in an independent cohort. In a later analysis, the rate of TCR association differed among HLA loci, with DRB1 alleles having the most associated TCRs and HLA-C alleles having the fewest. The sequencing pipeline was judged likely to have produced a cluster of highly shared sequence variants as a technical artifact. Correlated functional status among segregating V segments might be attributable to linkage disequilibrium, but an unknown experimental factor could not be ruled out. A later analysis associated about 18,000 TCR beta sequences with specific HLA alleles at a false discovery rate of 0.05. CMV serostatus was the only immune exposure information available for the cohort. When HLA alleles, especially DR and DQ, strongly co-occurred, attributing TCR associations to individual alleles was difficult. Some IMGT-functional V segments, including TRBV6-2 and TRBV6-3, could not be distinguished by the 87-base-pair reads and were therefore excluded. A later analysis found that HLA-associated TCR beta chains were more clonally expanded and had lower generation probabilities than equally common non-associated chains. A further reported finding was that TCR beta sequences accurately predicted the HLA-A and HLA-B alleles for most subjects in the first cohort. Most TCR sequences were observed very rarely across donors, whereas some public TCRs were present in many individuals. Only TCR beta chains were sequenced in this cohort, and the absence of alpha or paired-chain data limited detectable features. Sequencing depth was assumed to be roughly uniform across donors in the presence/absence analyses, though that assumption may not hold. A later analysis found that most CMV-associated TCR beta chains appeared HLA-restricted, with HLA associations seemingly driven largely by CMV exposure. Three of the identified cytomegalovirus-associated TCR beta chains were confirmed in vitro to be specific for cytomegalovirus antigens. Because some donors lacked HLA typing at each locus, the association tests relied only on the typed subset.

The germline V gene (reference sequence) yields SSHAT for CDR1 and FNYEAQ for CDR2. The cysteine opens and the phenylalanine closes a CDR3 of 13 amino acids. The kept DNA is CDR3 alone, 39 bases in frame from the first base. The method was the immunoSEQ multiplex PCR assay. For the multiplex PCR, a mixture combining 60 forward primers for TCR Vbeta segments and 13 reverse primers for TCR Jbeta segments was used. Amplification of the CDR3 region of rearranged TCR beta genes was performed with a multiplex PCR assay on genomic DNA. On the Illumina HiSeq System, the amplified TCR beta libraries were sequenced as 87-base-pair reads. As for the authors' bioinformatics: A later analysis tallied 75 million to 85 million unique TCR beta chains across the 700 or so repertoires, and about 10 million of those chains were shared by two or more donors. Raw reads were error-corrected and collapsed into unique sequences with a nearest-neighbor algorithm that merged closely related sequences to remove PCR and sequencing errors. Alignment of CDR3 sequences to IMGT reference sequences was used to assign V, D and J gene segments. For a sequence to be retained, a match of at least six nucleotides to both a V gene segment and a J gene segment was required. Rearrangements were classified as productive when the CDR3 lacked stop codons and remained in frame with V and J, and all other rearrangements were classified as non-productive. CDR3 was defined by IMGT convention, running from the second conserved V-encoded cysteine to the conserved J-encoded phenylalanine. The earlier analysis of a few hundred of the donors excluded any sequence lacking an unambiguous match to a single V gene segment. In an earlier analysis of 450 to 700 of the donors, V segments were called functional above 56.7% productive rearrangements and were called segregating when the between-donor standard deviation exceeded 5%. A statistical classification framework was built for diagnosing cytomegalovirus status from the catalog of TCR beta chain sequences. In a later analysis, V and J genes were assigned by comparing TCR nucleotide sequences against IMGT/GENE-DB human TR gene sequences. A later analysis assigned CDR3 sequences and most-parsimonious VDJ recombination scenarios with the TCRdist pipeline. A later analysis defined each TCR beta chain by its CDR3 amino acid sequence plus V-gene family, and excluded reads lacking a unique V-gene family. As a way to deal with suspected cross-contamination and a sequencing artifact, a later analysis dropped 640 or so nucleotide sequences that were highly shared and had low generation probability. A later analysis calculated a clonal expansion index for each public chain from normalized within-repertoire ranks of inferred template counts. In a later analysis, generation probabilities were computed with a VDJ recombination model fitted to out-of-frame rearrangements, and the resulting probabilities were checked against IGoR. A later analysis scored TCR-TCR, TCR-HLA and TCR-CMV co-occurrence with hypergeometric tests, applying a repertoire-size bias correction to TCR pairs. In a later analysis, false discovery rates were estimated by permuting HLA or CMV assignments 20 times. A later analysis grouped co-occurring TCRs with DBSCAN, adding TCRdist sequence similarity when clustering within HLA-allele-positive subsets. Co-occurrence clustering excluded repertoires with fewer than 30,000 or more than 120,000 public chains, plus five with anomalous nucleotide sharing. The table was pulled from immuneACCESS by TCRdb, which kept in-frame rearrangements only. Such tables lose some clones; where checked, under half of the loss comes from unresolved V genes, and the rest has no known cause. V and J calls and clone size are those listed in that table; D and trimming were worked out from the DNA. Counted in this sample were some 160,000 clones; about 84% of them appeared once. Approximately 3.6% of the sample is taken by the ten largest.

The cohort consisted of 650 to 700 healthy bone marrow donors. At the time of sampling, every cohort member was nominally healthy, though immune exposures that went unrecorded were likely present. The donor tested CMV seronegative, placing the donor among the 350 or so seronegative members of the cohort. A peripheral blood sample was collected from each donor, and TCR beta sequencing was performed on peripheral blood mononuclear cells. The Qiagen DNeasy Blood Extraction Kit was used to extract genomic DNA from the blood cell samples. The receptor was isolated from a male donor in good health and CMV-seronegative. This sequence uses TRBV7-7 and TRBJ1-1, with 9 middle bases fitting TRBD1. What was sequenced was PBMCs. CDR3 protein: CASSLTGGTEAFF. The bases read TGTGCTAGCAGCTTGACAGGGGGTACTGAAGCTTTCTTT.